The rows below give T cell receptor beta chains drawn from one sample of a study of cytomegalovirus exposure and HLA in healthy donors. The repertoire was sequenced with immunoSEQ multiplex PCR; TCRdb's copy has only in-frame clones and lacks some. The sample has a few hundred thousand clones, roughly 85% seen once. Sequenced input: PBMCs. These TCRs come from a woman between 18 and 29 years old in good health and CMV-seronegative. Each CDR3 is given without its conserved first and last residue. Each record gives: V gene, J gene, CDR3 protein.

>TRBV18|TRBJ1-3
ASSPLKGDLSGNTIY
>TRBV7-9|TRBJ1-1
ASSLVGREGTEAF
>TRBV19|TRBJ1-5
ASSIGQGDNQPQH
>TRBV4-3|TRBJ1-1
ASSQDLGRNTEAF
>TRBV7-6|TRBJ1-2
ASSLETGGPIYGYT
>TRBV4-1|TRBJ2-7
ASSPGRGVYEQY
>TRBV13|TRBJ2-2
APSGQRNTGELF
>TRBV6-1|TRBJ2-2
ASSVGLADTGELF
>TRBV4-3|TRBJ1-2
ASSHTGQGVGYT
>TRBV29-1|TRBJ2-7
SVEDGQSYEQY
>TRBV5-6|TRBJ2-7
ASSPGQGSSYEQY
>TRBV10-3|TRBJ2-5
AIGSGIGETQY
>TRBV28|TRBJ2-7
ASSLLTGGSSYEQY
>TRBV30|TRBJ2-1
AWSLMGRLTYNEQF
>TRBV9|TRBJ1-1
ASSVGRGRTEAF
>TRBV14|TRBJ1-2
ASSQRTGYGYT
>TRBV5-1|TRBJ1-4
ASSFDTREKLF
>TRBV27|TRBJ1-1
ASSFPGGTEAF
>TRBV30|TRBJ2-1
AWTPGGGNEQF
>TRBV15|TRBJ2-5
ATSRDRGQETQY
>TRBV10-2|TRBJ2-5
ASSPRETQY
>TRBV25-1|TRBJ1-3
ASSEQGRSGNTIY
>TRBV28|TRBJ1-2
ASSTNRANYGYT
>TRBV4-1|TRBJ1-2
ASSLIPQGNGYT
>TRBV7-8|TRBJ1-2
ASSLFVGQNYGYT
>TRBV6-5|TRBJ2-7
ASSLVEGGIYEQY
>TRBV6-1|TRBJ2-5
ASNPGQGTRATQY
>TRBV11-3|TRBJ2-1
ASSLSWRGGEQF
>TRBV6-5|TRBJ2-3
ASSKDRGLADTQY
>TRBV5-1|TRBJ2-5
ASSLEFGQTQY
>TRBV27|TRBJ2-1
ASSFFASRGQGSNEQF
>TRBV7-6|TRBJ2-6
ASSLGGQGFSSGANVLT
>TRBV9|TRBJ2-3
ASSVLQRGGSDTQY
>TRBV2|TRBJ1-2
ASRIGTETRDGYT
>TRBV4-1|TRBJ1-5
ASSQEDRGLQPQH
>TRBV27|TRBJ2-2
ASSYETGAGTGELF
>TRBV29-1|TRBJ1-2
SVPRDYGYT
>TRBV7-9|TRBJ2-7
ASSLDRAGEN
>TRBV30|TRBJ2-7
AWSPSGIYEQY
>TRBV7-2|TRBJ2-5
ASSPPAGVQTQY
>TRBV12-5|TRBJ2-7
ASGLDRAEQY
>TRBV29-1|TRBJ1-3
SVGTGGGNTIY
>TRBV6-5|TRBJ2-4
ASSYGQGDKNIQY
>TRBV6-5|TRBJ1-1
ASSHRDRGPEAF
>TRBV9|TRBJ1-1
ASSVLRAGGKAF
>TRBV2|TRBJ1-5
ASSEALDRASPNQPQH
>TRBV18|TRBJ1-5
ASSPRQANSNQPQH
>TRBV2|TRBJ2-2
ASTPQGQNTGELF
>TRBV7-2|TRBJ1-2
ASSSRTVANYGYT
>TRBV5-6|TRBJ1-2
ASSLGGPAYGYT
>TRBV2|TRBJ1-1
ADRSEGATEAF
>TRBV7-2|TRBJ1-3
ASSRGGTIRGNTIY
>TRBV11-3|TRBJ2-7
ASSLTQGAYEQY
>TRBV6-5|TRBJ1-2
ARDSNYGYT